This T cell receptor beta chain was obtained from a study of OX40 agonist ivuxolimab in advanced cancers. The overall study: Partial responses were observed in three patients, of whom one had hepatocellular carcinoma and two had cutaneous melanoma.

A remark on this clone: Its antigen is not identified.

At cycle 4 day 1, cycle 7 day 1, and baseline, blood was sampled. The length of the CDR3 is 12 residues. Germline CDR1 is SQVTM and CDR2 is ANQGSEA. The V gene lost 4 bases and the J gene lost 3 bases, with 10 bases spanning the gap. Study results and caveats: On average, a greater number of expanded clones characterised CD8+ T cells relative to CD4+.

The assay was immunoSEQ multiplex PCR, and TCRdb's table has in-frame clones only and misses some. The profile covers around 50,000 clones, with 94% appearing a single time and 10% to 15% taken by the ten largest. The V gene is TRBV29-1, the J gene TRBJ2-7; perhaps TRBD1 as D (6 bases). The starting material was CD4+ or CD8+ T cells sorted from blood, obtained in a trial of the OX40 agonist ivuxolimab. The origin of this receptor is an adult with an advanced solid tumor such as melanoma, head and neck, liver or kidney cancer. Written as DNA, the CDR3 is TGCAGCGTTGGGGGACACCTCTACGAGCAGTACTTC. It is translated as CSVGGHLYEQYF.